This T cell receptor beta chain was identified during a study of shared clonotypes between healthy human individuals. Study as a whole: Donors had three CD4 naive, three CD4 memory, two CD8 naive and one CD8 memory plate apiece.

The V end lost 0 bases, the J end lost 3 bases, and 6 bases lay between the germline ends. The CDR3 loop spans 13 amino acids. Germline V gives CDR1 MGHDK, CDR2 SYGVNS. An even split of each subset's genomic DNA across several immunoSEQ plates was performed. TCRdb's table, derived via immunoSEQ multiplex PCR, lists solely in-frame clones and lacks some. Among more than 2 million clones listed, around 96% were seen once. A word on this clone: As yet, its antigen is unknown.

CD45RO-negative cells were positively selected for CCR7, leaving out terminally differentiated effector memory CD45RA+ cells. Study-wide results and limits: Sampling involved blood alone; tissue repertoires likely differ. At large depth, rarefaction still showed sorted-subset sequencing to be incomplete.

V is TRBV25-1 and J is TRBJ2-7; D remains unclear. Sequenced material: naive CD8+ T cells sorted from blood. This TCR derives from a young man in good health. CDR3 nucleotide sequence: TGTGCCAGCAGTGAATATCCTCGCTACGAGCAGTACTTC. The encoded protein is CASSEYPRYEQYF.